These T cell receptor beta chains were read from a single sample in a study of glioma-infiltrating T cells. Via MiXCR, TCRdb re-called the multiplex PCR reads, giving one row per CDR3 protein. The data show more than 110,000 distinct CDR3 sequences, 39% seen once. Material for sequencing was glioma tissue, nonneoplastic brain tissue, or PBMCs (not recorded which). These receptors were collected from a human donor with low-grade glioma or glioblastoma, undergoing nonglioma brain surgery, or in good health (not recorded which). The CDR3 runs from the conserved cysteine through the conserved F or W. The order of the fields is clone size, J gene, D gene, V gene, CDR3 DNA, CDR3 protein. The D gene is left open where the match is weak. Size values are once, few and many counts, or a class for expanded clones, and some rows have none.

few,TRBJ1-1,-,TRBV15,TGTGCCACCAGCTCGGACACTGAAGCTTTCTTT,CATSSDTEAFF
-,TRBJ2-7,-,TRBV7-2,TGTGCCAGCAGCTTGGGAAAGGGTTACGAGCAGTACTTC,CASSLGKGYEQYF
-,TRBJ1-1,-,TRBV18,TGTGCCAGCTCACCCCGACAGGTCTGGGGCACTGAAGCTTTCTTT,CASSPRQVWGTEAFF
-,TRBJ1-1,-,TRBV5-5,TGTGCCAGCAGCATAGGGCTAAACACTGAAGCTTTCTTT,CASSIGLNTEAFF
few,TRBJ1-2,-,TRBV24-1,TGTGCCACCAGTGATTTCTGGGCTAACTATGGCTACACCTTC,CATSDFWANYGYTF
-,TRBJ2-7,TRBD1,TRBV6-1,TGTGCCAGCAGCCCGGGACAGGATATTCGGGAGCAGTACTTC,CASSPGQDIREQYF
few,TRBJ2-7,-,TRBV6-6,TGTGCCAGCAGTTACTCGAGCAATTACGAGCAGTACTTC,CASSYSSNYEQYF
-,TRBJ2-7,-,TRBV7-6,TGTGCCAGCAGCTTCGGAGTGACCGGACACGACGAGCAGTACTTC,CASSFGVTGHDEQYF
-,TRBJ1-2,-,TRBV12-3/TRBV12-4,TGTGCCAGCATCTGGAGGGGAAGGGGCTATGGCTACACCTTC,CASIWRGRGYGYTF
-,TRBJ2-3,TRBD2,TRBV7-2,TGTGCCAGCAGCTTAGTTCTAGCGGGAGCAGATACGCAGTATTTT,CASSLVLAGADTQYF
-,TRBJ2-7,TRBD1,TRBV4-1,TGCGCCAGCAGCCGGCCGGGACAGGAATACGAGCAGTACTTC,CASSRPGQEYEQYF
-,TRBJ2-7,-,TRBV4-1,TGCGCCAGCAGCCAAGTACGTACAGCCGGGACGTTAGACTACGAGCAGTACTTC,CASSQVRTAGTLDYEQYF
-,TRBJ1-1,-,TRBV18,TGTGCCAGCTCACGGTACGACACTGAAGCTTTCTTT,CASSRYDTEAFF
few,TRBJ2-2,-,TRBV19,TGTGCCAGTAGTATCGGTAGAGACACCGGGGAGCTGTTTTTT,CASSIGRDTGELFF
-,TRBJ1-2,-,TRBV2,TGTGCCAGCATTAACCCTACCCTATATGGCTACACCTTC,CASINPTLYGYTF
-,TRBJ2-3,-,TRBV20-1,TGCAGTGCTGGGCGAGGGATCGTTGGCACAGATACGCAGTATTTT,CSAGRGIVGTDTQYF